The TCR beta chain described here comes from a study of immune evolution from preneoplasia to lung adenocarcinoma. The CDR3 is 16 amino acids. V shed 4 bases and J 8 bases; nucleotides not matched to a gene: 13. From germline, CDR1 is SGDLS and CDR2 YYNGEE. Sequencing was performed with immunoSEQ multiplex PCR; in TCRdb, only in-frame clones are kept and a portion is missing. The table records thousands of clones, about four fifths of them present only once. Histologic diagnosis was independently verified by two lung pathologists. V usage is TRBV9 and J usage is TRBJ1-4, with TRBD1 identical over 8 bases. Sequenced material: FFPE lung adenocarcinoma in situ tissue. The receptor comes from a donor aged 70 or over with lung adenocarcinoma. Written as DNA, the CDR3 is TGTGCCAGCAGCACTGGGACCGGGACAGGCGGAGAAAAACTGTTTTTT. It translates to CASSTGTGTGGEKLFF.